Included here is one TCR beta chain sequence, with context. Original data processing: Amplifying reference gene primers gave estimates of nucleated cell counts. Clones were read by immunoSEQ multiplex PCR, and TCRdb kept only the in-frame ones, dropping some. D and trimming come from the DNA, and the V and J calls and clone size come from that table. The sample records fewer than 200,000 clones, approximately 84% being singletons. One Seattle source followed patients from active infection through their disease course. These data are taken from a study of blood T cell repertoires in COVID-19. The overall study: The United States, Italy and Spain provided the acute and convalescent COVID-19 samples. T cells, B-cell-depleted T cells, or PBMCs provided the cDNA or gDNA that served as material.

This TCR was recovered from a woman of 80 years or more with COVID-19, enrolled during active disease. Source material: peripheral blood.

The DNA of the CDR3 is TGTGCCAGCAGCGAAGCGGATGAGCAGTTCTTC. Protein sequence: CASSEADEQFF. The chain couples TRBV11-3 to TRBJ2-1, with D perhaps TRBD2 (5 bases). Trimming left V 5 bases short and J 8 bases short, with 7 bases between. There are 11 residues in the CDR3. Per germline, CDR1 SGHNT and CDR2 YENEEA.